These 21 T cell receptor beta chains were sequenced from one sample in a study of cytomegalovirus exposure and HLA in healthy donors. Vbeta (60) and Jbeta (13) primers were used in the PCR. Only in-frame clones appear in the TCRdb table, and some are missing; sequencing was by immunoSEQ multiplex PCR. The sample has some 170,000 clones; under 85% are singletons. The sample taken for sequencing was PBMCs. The receptors derive from a human donor in good health.

This clone was counted only a few times. V and J are TRBV6-1 and TRBJ1-2; TRBD1 is a possible D gene (5 bases). The CDR3 has 11 residues. Germline V gives CDR1 MNHNS, CDR2 SASEGT. Trimming took off 10 bases at V and 8 bases at J, with 14 bases between the two ends. The CDR3 spells CATRAGRGYTF. The CDR3 DNA sequence: TGTGCCACCAGGGCAGGTCGGGGCTACACCTTC.

V gene TRBV5-8 combines with J gene TRBJ1-6; 8 nucleotides align to TRBD1. The CDR3 length is 14 residues. After removal of 3 bases from V and 9 bases from J, the junction contained 5 bases not matched to a gene. Germline CDR1 and CDR2: SGHTS and YDEGEE. For the CDR3, the DNA is TGTGCCAGCAGCTGGCAGGGGGCGGGTTCACCCCTCCACTTT. It specifies CASSWQGAGSPLHF.

The chain is built from TRBV14 and TRBJ1-1; D unclear. This CDR3 has 14 residues. CDR1 and CDR2 (germline): SGHDN, FVKESK. V gave up 0 bases and J gave up 6 bases, with 11 bases separating them. CDR3: CASSQDMSPPEAFF. CDR3 in DNA: TGTGCCAGCAGCCAAGATATGTCCCCTCCTGAAGCTTTCTTT.

This chain connects TRBV15 to TRBJ2-1; 13 nucleotides agree with TRBD2. Germline V gene data show CDR1 as LNHNV and CDR2 as YYDKDF (reference sequence). Germline trimming cut 1 base from V and 5 bases from J; bases unmatched to any gene: 5. The CDR3 is 17 residues long. The CDR3 DNA reads as TGTGCCACCAGCAGAGGTGAAGGGACTAGCGGGGACAATGAGCAGTTCTTC. It encodes CATSRGEGTSGDNEQFF.

There are a few counts of this clone. This chain uses TRBV5-1 with TRBJ2-7; the match to TRBD1 covers 9 bases. The CDR3 has 16 residues. Germline-derived CDR1 and CDR2 are SGHRS and YFSETQ. V was clipped by 0 bases and J by 5 bases; unmatched bases: 9. The CDR3 DNA sequence: TGCGCCAGCAGCTTGGATACGGGACAGGGACGCCACGAGCAGTACTTC. Protein: CASSLDTGQGRHEQYF.

The chain carries TRBV27 and TRBJ2-3; 10 positions agree with TRBD2. V lost 3 bases to trimming and J lost 4 bases; unmatched junction nucleotides: 4. Germline loops: CDR1 MNHEY, CDR2 SMNVEV (reference sequence). The CDR3 loop spans 15 amino acids. CDR3 sequence reads: CASSFASGGSDTQYF. The CDR3 region has the DNA TGTGCCAGCAGTTTCGCTAGCGGGGGATCAGATACGCAGTATTTT.

The chain recombines TRBV5-1 with TRBJ2-2; D gene unclear. Trimming shortened V by 0 bases and J by 3 bases, and 9 bases separated the two germline ends. The V gene's germline CDR1 is SGHRS and CDR2 YFSETQ. The CDR3 is 15 amino acids. CDR3: CASSLAVSDTGELFF. The CDR3 nucleotides read TGCGCCAGCAGCTTGGCCGTTTCGGACACCGGGGAGCTGTTTTTT.

The V gene is TRBV18, the J gene TRBJ2-1; 10 nucleotides agree with TRBD2. The trim removed 6 bases at V and 8 bases at J, leaving 13 bases unmatched. Germline CDR1 reads KGHSH; CDR2 reads LQKENI. The CDR3 is 16 amino acids. CDR3 sequence: CASSNIAGGSSDEQFF. Here the CDR3 DNA reads TGTGCCAGCTCGAATATAGCGGGGGGCTCTTCCGATGAGCAGTTCTTC.

V is TRBV18 and J is TRBJ1-2, with no clear D. Germline V gene sequence: CDR1 KGHSH, CDR2 LQKENI. Trimming took off 3 bases at V and 0 bases at J, with 11 bases between the two ends. This CDR3 region has 15 residues. The CDR3 is CASSPPSVPNYGYTF. The CDR3 nucleotides are TGTGCCAGCTCACCCCCGTCAGTACCTAACTATGGCTACACCTTC. Using reference TRBV18 and TRBJ1-2 for the parts outside the CDR3, the full variable domain is NAGVMQNPRHLVRRRGQEARLRCSPMKGHSHVYWYRQLPEEGLKFMVYLQKENIIDESGMPKERFSAEFPKEGPSILRIQQVVRGDSAAYFCASSPPSVPNYGYTFGSGTRLTVV.

This clone has a handful of counts. The chain joins TRBV9 to TRBJ1-5; 7 bases line up with TRBD1. Trimming took 0 bases from V and 7 from J; bases not matched to a gene: 7. Per the germline V gene, CDR1 is SGDLS and CDR2 is YYNGEE. The CDR3 consists of 15 residues. The CDR3 DNA follows: TGTGCCAGCAGCGTAGGAGAGGGGGCAGGGCAGCCCCAGCATTTT. Protein product: CASSVGEGAGQPQHF.

J is TRBJ2-7 and V is TRBV19, with 8 positions matching TRBD1. This CDR3 comprises 14 residues. The V gene end was trimmed by 4 bases and the J gene end by 2 bases; junction bases not matched to a gene: 4. The V gene's germline CDR1 is LNHDA and CDR2 SQIVND (reference sequence). CDR3 protein: CASSRGTGPYEQYF. The CDR3 nucleotides read TGTGCCAGTAGTAGGGGGACAGGCCCCTACGAGCAGTACTTC.

V gene TRBV11-2 combines with J gene TRBJ1-1, with D unresolved. CDR3 length: 15 amino acids. Germline-derived CDR1 and CDR2 are SGHAT and FQNNGV. V was pared by 1 base and J by 5 bases, with 14 bases between. Here the CDR3 DNA reads TGTGCCAGCAGCTTAGGTTCCTGGTCGGTGACTGAAGCTTTCTTT. This encodes CASSLGSWSVTEAFF.

The chain employs TRBV6-5 and TRBJ2-5; D perhaps matches TRBD2 (5 bases). Germline V lookup: CDR1 MNHEY, CDR2 SVGAGI. There are 14 residues in the CDR3. The CDR3 is CATWRSQRQETQYF. In nucleotides, the CDR3 is TGTGCTACCTGGAGGTCCCAAAGACAAGAGACCCAGTACTTC.

The chain has TRBV6-5 and TRBJ2-3; D possibly corresponds to TRBD1 (6 bases). Trimming removed 5 bases at V and 0 bases at J, with 12 bases between. The CDR3 is 15 residues long. The germline gives CDR1 MNHEY, CDR2 SVGAGI. This CDR3 reads CASSPTGPSTDTQYF. The CDR3 DNA sequence: TGTGCCAGCAGTCCCACAGGGCCTAGCACAGATACGCAGTATTTT.

The J gene is TRBJ2-6, the V gene TRBV1; the DNA was not used to check the table's D call, TRBD2. TRBV1 is a documented pseudogene. The CDR3 extends over 18 amino acids. The CDR3 here is CTSPLSREDSSGANVLTF. In nucleotides, the CDR3 is TGCACCAGCCCCCTAAGCAGGGAGGATAGCTCTGGGGCCAACGTCCTGACTTTC.

V gene TRBV27 combines with J gene TRBJ1-4; D is uncertain. CDR1 and CDR2 (germline): MNHEY, SMNVEV (reference sequence). V was pared by 3 bases and J by 8 bases, with 10 bases between. The CDR3 consists of 13 residues. For the CDR3, the DNA is TGTGCCAGCAGTTTCCGGGTCCAAGAAAAACTGTTTTTT. Protein sequence: CASSFRVQEKLFF.

This clone has a single count. This rearrangement joins TRBV9 to TRBJ1-2; D perhaps matches TRBD1 (5 bases). The CDR3 has 14 residues. Germline CDR1 reads SGDLS; CDR2 reads YYNGEE. V was pared by 0 bases and J by 6 bases, with 12 bases between. CDR3 loop: CASSVGAGLDGYTF. The CDR3 DNA follows: TGTGCCAGCAGCGTAGGGGCAGGGTTGGATGGCTACACCTTC.

The chain is built from TRBV7-6 and TRBJ1-4; D remains ambiguous. Germline V gene sequence: CDR1 SGHVS, CDR2 FNYEAQ. The CDR3 runs to 16 residues. V shed 1 base and J shed 1 base, with 10 bases lying between them. The CDR3 DNA reads as TGTGCCAGCAGCTTAGTCAGCGGGGTAACTAATGAAAAACTGTTTTTT. Protein sequence: CASSLVSGVTNEKLFF.

This clone was recorded a few times. This chain links TRBV4-3 with TRBJ1-3, with no clear D. The CDR3 length is 15 residues. The germline CDR1 and CDR2 sequences are LGHNA and YSLEER. The ends were cut back, 0 bases at V and 3 bases at J, with 9 bases in the middle. The CDR3 sequence: CASSQDPTNGNTIYF. The CDR3 nucleotides are TGCGCCAGCAGCCAAGATCCGACAAATGGAAACACCATATATTTT.

This chain links TRBV19 with TRBJ1-2; D perhaps matches TRBD1 (5 bases). Germline values: CDR1 LNHDA, CDR2 SQIVND (reference sequence). The CDR3 runs 18 residues. V lost 0 bases and J 0 bases, leaving 17 bases between the germline ends. The CDR3 protein is CASSIDLATASANYGYTF. In DNA form, the CDR3 reads TGTGCCAGTAGTATAGATCTGGCGACAGCCTCAGCTAACTATGGCTACACCTTC.

CDR3 bases: TGTGCCAGCAGCGAAAGGGTATTGCGGGGGGATGAGCAGTTCTTC. This gives the protein CASSERVLRGDEQFF. J is TRBJ2-1 and V is TRBV2, with 8 bases matching TRBD2. This CDR3 has 15 residues. Germline-derived CDR1 and CDR2 are SNHLY and FYNNEI. V shed 6 bases and J 8 bases; nucleotides not matched to a gene: 12.